This T cell receptor beta chain was recovered during a study of blood T cell repertoires in COVID-19. Turning to the study itself: The cDNA or gDNA used as material had been derived from T cells, B-cell-depleted T cells, or PBMCs.

This table comes from immunoSEQ multiplex PCR, and its TCRdb copy is limited to in-frame clones, with some not included. The sample has about 400,000 clones, 88% seen once. CDR1 and CDR2 (germline): KGHSH, LQKENI. The ends lost 5 bases at V and 10 bases at J; junction bases unmatched: 8. The CDR3 totals 13 residues. Sequencing used PBMCs or T cells enriched from blood (not recorded which). This receptor was obtained from a woman aged 40 to 50 with acute COVID-19. The chain joins TRBV18 to TRBJ1-1; 9 bases are a match to TRBD1. The CDR3, as DNA: TGTGCCAGCTCAGCGGGACAGGGATCGGGAGCTTTCTTT. This gives the protein CASSAGQGSGAFF. Looking up the rest from reference TRBV18 and TRBJ1-1 gives the full variable domain: NAGVMQNPRHLVRRRGQEARLRCSPMKGHSHVYWYRQLPEEGLKFMVYLQKENIIDESGMPKERFSAEFPKEGPSILRIQQVVRGDSAAYFCASSAGQGSGAFFGQGTRLTVV.